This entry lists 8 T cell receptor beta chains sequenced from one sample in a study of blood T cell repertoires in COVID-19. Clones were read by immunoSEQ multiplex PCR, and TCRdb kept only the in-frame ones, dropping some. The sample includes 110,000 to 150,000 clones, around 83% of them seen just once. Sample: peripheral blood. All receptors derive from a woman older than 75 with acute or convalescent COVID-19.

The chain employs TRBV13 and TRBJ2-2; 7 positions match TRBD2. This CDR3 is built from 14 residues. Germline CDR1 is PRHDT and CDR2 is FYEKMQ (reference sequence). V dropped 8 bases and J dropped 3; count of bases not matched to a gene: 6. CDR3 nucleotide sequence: TGTGCCAGCGGTGCGGGAGAGCACACCGGGGAGCTGTTTTTT. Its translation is CASGAGEHTGELFF.

The CDR3 region is CASSQEGGSTSYEQYF. DNA of the CDR3: TGTGCCAGCAGCCAAGAAGGAGGGAGTACGTCCTACGAGCAGTACTTC. This chain joins TRBV3-1 (or the pseudogene TRBV3-2) and TRBJ2-7; tentative D call: TRBD2 (6 bases). Germline values: CDR1 LGHDT, CDR2 YNNKEL (reference sequence). Trimming took off 0 bases at V and 1 base at J, with 13 bases between the two ends. This CDR3 contains 16 residues.

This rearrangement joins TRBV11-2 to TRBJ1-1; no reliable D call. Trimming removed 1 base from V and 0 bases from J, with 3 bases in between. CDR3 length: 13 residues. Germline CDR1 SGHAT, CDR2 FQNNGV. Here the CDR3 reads CASSLGMNTEAFF. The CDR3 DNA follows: TGTGCCAGCAGCTTAGGTATGAACACTGAAGCTTTCTTT.

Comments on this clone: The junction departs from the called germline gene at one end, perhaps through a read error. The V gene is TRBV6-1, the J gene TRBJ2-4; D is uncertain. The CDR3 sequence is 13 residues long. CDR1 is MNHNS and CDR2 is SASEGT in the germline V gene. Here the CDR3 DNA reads TGTGCCAGCATTGAAAGAGCCCTAAACATTCAGTACTTC. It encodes CASIERALNIQYF.

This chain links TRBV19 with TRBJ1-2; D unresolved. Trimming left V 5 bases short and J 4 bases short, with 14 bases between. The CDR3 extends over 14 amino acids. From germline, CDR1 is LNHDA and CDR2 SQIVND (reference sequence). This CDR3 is CASSPGGLLYGYTF. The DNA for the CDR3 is TGTGCCAGTAGTCCAGGAGGACTGCTCTATGGCTACACCTTC.

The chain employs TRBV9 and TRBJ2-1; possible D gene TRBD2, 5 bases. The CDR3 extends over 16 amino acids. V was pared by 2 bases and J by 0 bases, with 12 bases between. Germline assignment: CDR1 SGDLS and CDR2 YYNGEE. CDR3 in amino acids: CASSVAGLSSYNEQFF. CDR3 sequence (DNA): TGTGCCAGCAGCGTTGCCGGACTGAGCTCCTACAATGAGCAGTTCTTC.

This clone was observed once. The CDR3 is CASSQGGGVAEQYF. CDR3 in DNA: TGTGCCAGCAGCCAAGGTGGCGGGGTGGCCGAGCAGTACTTC. The V call is TRBV3-1 (or the pseudogene TRBV3-2), the J call TRBJ2-7; perhaps TRBD2 as D (6 bases). Trimming took off 1 base at V and 6 bases at J, with 13 bases between the two ends. This CDR3 has 14 residues. The V gene's germline CDR1 is LGHDT and CDR2 YNNKEL (reference sequence).

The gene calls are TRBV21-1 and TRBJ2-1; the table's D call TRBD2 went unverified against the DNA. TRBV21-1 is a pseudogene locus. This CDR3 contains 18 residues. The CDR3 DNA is TGTGCCAGCAGAAAGGGACTAGCGGGGGGGTGGAGGCACAATGAGCAGTTCTTC. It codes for CASRKGLAGGWRHNEQFF.